The rows below give T cell receptor beta chains drawn from one sample of a study of radiation and T cells in renal cell carcinoma. Here immunoSEQ multiplex PCR was the method, and the copy in TCRdb shows in-frame clones only, minus some. The repertoire consists of around 160,000 clones, with roughly 90% occurring once and the leading ten covering roughly 4%. The specimen was blood, collected from a patient whose treatment included radiotherapy and nephrectomy. The receptors derive from a woman in her 70s with renal cell carcinoma. Both conserved end residues are part of each CDR3. D genes are given only for firm matches. Rows may omit the clone size; those that give it use once, few, many or a size class.

NA | TRBJ2-1 | TRBV23-1 | NA | CASSQSASPYNEQFF | TGCGCCAGCAGTCAATCAGCCAGCCCCTACAATGAGCAGTTCTTC
NA | TRBJ1-5 | TRBV2 | NA | CASSGGNQPQHF | TGTGCCAGCTCGGGAGGGAATCAGCCCCAGCATTTT
TRBD1 | TRBJ2-7 | TRBV7-2 | NA | CASSPRDSHEQYF | TGTGCCAGCAGCCCCCGGGACAGCCACGAGCAGTACTTC
NA | TRBJ2-4 | TRBV2 | NA | CASSLGGQKNIQYF | TGTGCCAGCAGCCTTGGGGGCCAAAAAAACATTCAGTACTTC
TRBD1 | TRBJ2-4 | TRBV28 | NA | CASIDRDKNIQYF | TGTGCCAGCATCGACAGGGACAAAAACATTCAGTACTTC
TRBD1 | TRBJ1-4 | TRBV6-1 | NA | CASSVTPRDRNEKLFF | TGTGCCAGCAGTGTTACACCCCGGGACAGGAATGAAAAACTGTTTTTT
NA | TRBJ2-3 | TRBV20-1 | NA | CSASTDTQYF | TGCAGTGCCAGCACAGATACGCAGTATTTT
NA | TRBJ1-1 | TRBV5-6 | NA | CASSPGLDTEAFF | TGTGCCAGCAGCCCCGGGTTGGACACTGAAGCTTTCTTT
NA | TRBJ1-2 | TRBV4-2 | NA | CASSQDLVSGESSAF | TGTGCCAGCAGCCAAGATCTAGTGTCAGGGGAAAGTTCAGCCTTC
NA | TRBJ1-3 | TRBV15 | NA | CATRVDNRAVSGNTIYF | TGTGCCACCAGGGTGGACAACCGAGCTGTCTCTGGAAACACCATATATTTT
NA | TRBJ2-7 | TRBV4-1 | NA | CASSQVHGAGQYF | TGCGCCAGCAGCCAGGTCCACGGGGCCGGGCAGTACTTC
NA | TRBJ1-4 | TRBV5-1 | NA | CASRSSGRGTEKLFF | TGCGCCAGCAGATCCTCTGGCAGGGGCACTGAAAAACTGTTTTTT
NA | TRBJ1-3 | TRBV5-4 | NA | CASSRGTKEDTIYF | TGTGCCAGCAGTCGAGGGACTAAGGAAGACACCATATATTTT
TRBD1 | TRBJ1-6 | TRBV18 | NA | CASSPIGTDYNSPLHF | TGTGCCAGCTCACCGATTGGGACAGACTATAATTCACCCCTCCACTTT
NA | TRBJ2-7 | TRBV6-1 | NA | CASSETARAGSSYEQYF | TGTGCCAGCAGTGAAACGGCTAGGGCAGGGAGCTCCTACGAGCAGTACTTC
NA | TRBJ1-5 | TRBV19 | NA | CASSPGGGSNQPQHF | TGTGCCAGTAGCCCTGGTGGGGGTAGCAATCAGCCCCAGCATTTT
NA | TRBJ1-4 | TRBV9 | NA | CASSDGGAGDEKLFF | TGTGCCAGCAGCGATGGCGGGGCCGGGGATGAAAAACTGTTTTTT
NA | TRBJ2-7 | TRBV28 | NA | CASSVATTSYEQYF | TGTGCCAGCAGTGTTGCGACGACTTCCTACGAGCAGTACTTC
NA | TRBJ1-6 | TRBV9 | NA | CASSGSRGSSYNSPLHF | TGTGCCAGCAGCGGATCTCGGGGCAGCTCCTATAATTCACCCCTCCACTTT
NA | TRBJ2-5 | TRBV7-3 | NA | CASSAAPRETQYF | TGTGCCAGCAGCGCCGCCCCTCGGGAGACCCAGTACTTC
TRBD1 | TRBJ1-1 | TRBV19 | NA | CASSRQGTTEAFF | TGTGCCAGTAGCCGACAGGGGACCACTGAAGCTTTCTTT
TRBD2 | TRBJ2-1 | TRBV5-1 | NA | CASSSGLADHNEQFF | TGCGCCAGCAGCTCGGGACTAGCGGACCACAATGAGCAGTTCTTC
NA | TRBJ1-5 | TRBV6-1 | NA | CASSQGQLNQPQHF | TGTGCCAGCAGCCAGGGACAACTCAATCAGCCCCAGCATTTT
NA | TRBJ2-2 | TRBV11-2 | NA | CASSSGTANTGELFF | TGTGCCAGCAGCTCGGGGACGGCGAACACCGGGGAGCTGTTTTTT
TRBD1 | TRBJ1-1 | TRBV5-8 | NA | CASSHWGQGQNTEAFF | TGTGCCAGCAGCCATTGGGGACAGGGCCAGAACACTGAAGCTTTCTTT
TRBD1 | TRBJ1-3 | TRBV7-3 | once | CASSLQGAGNTIYF | TGTGCCAGCAGCCTCCAGGGGGCTGGAAACACCATATATTTT
NA | TRBJ1-1 | TRBV18 | NA | CASSFRDNVLDTEAFF | TGTGCCAGCTCGTTCCGGGACAATGTTTTAGACACTGAAGCTTTCTTT
TRBD2 | TRBJ2-1 | TRBV4-3 | NA | CASSHGTSGVRNEQFF | TGCGCCAGCAGCCACGGGACTAGCGGGGTTCGCAATGAGCAGTTCTTC
TRBD1 | TRBJ2-7 | TRBV7-9 | once | CASSFPGQLYEQYF | TGTGCCAGCAGCTTCCCGGGACAGTTATACGAGCAGTACTTC
NA | TRBJ1-1 | TRBV5-1 | NA | CASSVRGTEENTEAFF | TGCGCCAGCAGCGTGCGCGGGACCGAAGAGAACACTGAAGCTTTCTTT
TRBD2 | TRBJ2-3 | TRBV5-1 | once | CASSPSGGADTQYF | TGCGCCAGCAGCCCTAGCGGGGGTGCAGATACGCAGTATTTT
TRBD1 | TRBJ2-5 | TRBV5-1 | NA | CASSLGSGGETQYF | TGCGCCAGCAGCTTGGGGTCAGGGGGAGAGACCCAGTACTTC
NA | TRBJ1-1 | TRBV7-2 | few | CASRQDRSLEAFF | TGTGCCAGCAGACAAGACAGGTCTCTTGAAGCTTTCTTT
NA | TRBJ1-1 | TRBV20-1 | few | CSAREAHEAFF | TGCAGTGCTAGAGAGGCACATGAAGCTTTCTTT
NA | TRBJ2-3 | TRBV30 | NA | CACGRGGEADTQYF | TGTGCCTGTGGAAGGGGCGGGGAGGCAGATACGCAGTATTTT
TRBD1 | TRBJ2-7 | TRBV14 | NA | CASSPRQGYEQYF | TGTGCCAGCAGTCCGCGACAGGGCTACGAGCAGTACTTC
TRBD1 | TRBJ1-2 | TRBV7-2 | NA | CASSPGTGSYGYTF | TGTGCCAGCAGCCCGGGGACAGGCTCCTATGGCTACACCTTC
TRBD2 | TRBJ2-1 | TRBV5-1 | few | CASSSYGLAGGGEQFF | TGCGCCAGCAGCTCCTACGGACTAGCGGGGGGAGGTGAGCAGTTCTTC
TRBD1 | TRBJ1-1 | TRBV9 | NA | CASSDRTGMNTEAFF | TGTGCCAGCAGCGATAGGACAGGCATGAACACTGAAGCTTTCTTT
NA | TRBJ1-1 | TRBV7-2 | NA | CASIVRGSSREAFF | TGTGCCAGCATAGTTCGGGGGTCGAGCCGTGAAGCTTTCTTT
NA | TRBJ2-7 | TRBV28 | NA | CASKSVTLSSYEQYF | TGTGCCAGCAAGTCAGTAACCCTTAGCTCCTACGAGCAGTACTTC
TRBD1 | TRBJ1-1 | TRBV9 | once | CASSVRATGIAEAFF | TGTGCCAGCAGCGTGAGGGCGACAGGGATCGCTGAAGCTTTCTTT
NA | TRBJ1-2 | TRBV14 | NA | CASSQSQGNYGYTF | TGTGCCAGCAGCCAATCCCAGGGAAACTATGGCTACACCTTC
NA | TRBJ1-3 | TRBV30 | NA | CAWSVRRSSGNTIYF | TGTGCCTGGAGTGTCAGACGGAGCTCTGGAAACACCATATATTTT
TRBD1 | TRBJ2-7 | TRBV4-2 | NA | CASSQPGQGSHEQYF | TGTGCCAGCAGCCAGCCGGGACAGGGATCTCACGAGCAGTACTTC
NA | TRBJ2-2 | TRBV6-1 | NA | CASSAGTSGELFF | TGTGCCAGCAGTGCGGGAACGTCCGGGGAGCTGTTTTTT
NA | TRBJ1-5 | TRBV23-1 | NA | CASSQMGEYSNQPQHF | TGCGCCAGCAGTCAAATGGGAGAGTATAGCAATCAGCCCCAGCATTTT
NA | TRBJ2-2 | TRBV6-1 | NA | CASSVNRDPTGELFF | TGTGCCAGCAGTGTAAACAGGGATCCGACCGGGGAGCTGTTTTTT
TRBD1 | TRBJ2-2 | TRBV5-1 | NA | CASSLNAGGAGELFF | TGCGCCAGCAGCTTGAACGCAGGGGGCGCCGGGGAGCTGTTTTTT
NA | TRBJ2-7 | TRBV9 | NA | CASSVAGGREQYF | TGTGCCAGCAGCGTAGCCGGGGGGCGCGAGCAGTACTTC
NA | TRBJ2-1 | TRBV9 | NA | CASSVEMASGEQFF | TGTGCCAGCAGCGTAGAAATGGCGAGTGGTGAGCAGTTCTTC
TRBD1 | TRBJ1-3 | TRBV7-2 | once | CASSINRQGALGNTIYF | TGTGCCAGCAGCATCAATAGACAGGGGGCGCTTGGAAACACCATATATTTT
TRBD1 | TRBJ1-2 | TRBV5-1 | once | CASSQRDRTYGYTF | TGCGCCAGCAGCCAACGGGACAGGACGTATGGCTACACCTTC